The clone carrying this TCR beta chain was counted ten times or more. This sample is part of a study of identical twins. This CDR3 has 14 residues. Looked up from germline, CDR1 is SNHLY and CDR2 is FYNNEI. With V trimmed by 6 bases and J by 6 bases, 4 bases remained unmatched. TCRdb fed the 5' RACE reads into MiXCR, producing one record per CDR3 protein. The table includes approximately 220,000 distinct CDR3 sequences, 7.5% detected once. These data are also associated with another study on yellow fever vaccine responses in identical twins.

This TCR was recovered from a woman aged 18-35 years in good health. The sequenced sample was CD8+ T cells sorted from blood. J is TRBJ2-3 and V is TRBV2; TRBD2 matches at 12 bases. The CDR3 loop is CASRASGGADTQYF. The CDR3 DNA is TGTGCCAGCAGAGCTAGCGGGGGGGCGGATACGCAGTATTTT.